This passage covers 10 T cell receptor beta chains from one sample sequenced in a study of blood T cells in healthy people across ages. Alongside a J-beta primer mix, a sample-barcoded 5' primer served in a second PCR lasting about 7 to 12 cycles. TCRdb itself ran the 5' RACE reads through MiXCR, one entry per CDR3 protein. Of about 1.4 million distinct CDR3 sequences in the sample, roughly 59% are singletons; the top ten hold 6.5% to 8.5%. The sample comprised blood. These receptors all come from a man between 18 and 35 years old in good health.

The chain employs TRBV4-3 and TRBJ1-4; D is undetermined. Deletions cut 3 bases from V and 15 bases from J, with 14 bases between. The CDR3 totals 12 residues. Germline V gives CDR1 LGHNA, CDR2 YSLEER. CDR3 protein: CASSQDRTGMFF. CDR3 coding DNA: TGCGCCAGCAGCCAGGATCGCACGGGGATGTTTTTT.

V gene TRBV29-1 combines with J gene TRBJ1-4; D remains ambiguous. Germline CDR1 is SQVTM and CDR2 is ANQGSEA. The ends were cut back, 5 bases at V and 0 bases at J, with 13 bases in the middle. This CDR3 contains 15 residues. The DNA for the CDR3 is TGCAGCGTTTTGGACCGATCTGCAACTAATGAAAAACTGTTTTTT. This translates into CSVLDRSATNEKLFF.

This clonotype turned up a few times. This rearrangement joins TRBV5-1 to TRBJ1-2, with a weak D call TRBD1 (5 bases). CDR3 length: 15 residues. Germline CDR1 is SGHRS and CDR2 is YFSETQ. Trimming took 0 bases from V and 5 from J, leaving 14 bases between them. CDR3 sequence: CASSLEGPGVYGYTF. In nucleotides, the CDR3 is TGCGCCAGCAGCTTGGAGGGACCCGGGGTATATGGCTACACCTTC.

The chain couples TRBV3-1 to TRBJ2-7; D is possibly TRBD2 (5 bases). The CDR3 has 12 amino acids. Germline CDR1 and CDR2: LGHDT and YNNKEL (reference sequence). V lost 5 bases and J lost 7, with 12 bases in between. CDR3: CASSSESGEQYF. As DNA, the CDR3 is TGTGCCAGCAGCAGCGAGTCGGGAGAGCAGTACTTC.

The J gene is TRBJ2-7, the V gene TRBV5-1, with D possibly called TRBD1 or TRBD2 (5 bases each). From germline, CDR1 is SGHRS and CDR2 YFSETQ. With 4 bases removed from V and 1 base from J, the gap between germline ends came to 15 bases. The CDR3 length is 15 residues. In nucleotides, the CDR3 is TGCGCCAGCAGCGACCCGAGGGACGGTTCCTACGAGCAGTACTTC. Translating it yields CASSDPRDGSYEQYF.

This clonotype was picked up a small number of times. This chain connects TRBV29-1 to TRBJ2-2; D gene ambiguous. This CDR3 region has 13 residues. V gave up 3 bases and J gave up 2 bases, with 7 bases separating them. CDR1 and CDR2 from the germline V gene are SQVTM and ANQGSEA. Here the CDR3 reads CSVEQDNTGELFF. CDR3 nucleotides: TGCAGCGTTGAGCAGGATAACACCGGGGAGCTGTTTTTT.

Points on this clonotype: The junction and the germline gene differ at one end; a read error may be behind it. The chain carries TRBV12-3 or TRBV12-4 and TRBJ2-6; TRBD1 might be the D (5 bases). This CDR3 has 13 residues. CDR3 sequence reads: CASSRQTQGVLAF. Written as DNA, the CDR3 is TGTGCCAGCAGCCGACAGACCCAAGGCGTCCTGGCTTTC.

The rearrangement joins TRBV6-1 to TRBJ1-5, with a tentative D call TRBD1 (5 bases). The CDR3 is 14 residues long. Between the trimmed V and J ends, which lost 3 bases and 5 bases, there was a span of 11 bases. Germline CDR1 and CDR2: MNHNS and SASEGT. The CDR3 bases are TGTGCCAGCAGTGACAGGGACCGGGATCAGCCCCAGCATTTT. Its protein is CASSDRDRDQPQHF.

The rearrangement uses TRBV7-9 and TRBJ2-2; no firm D call. The CDR3 runs 14 residues. CDR1 is SEHNR, CDR2 FQNEAQ, per germline (reference sequence). V lost 3 bases to trimming and J lost 6 bases, with 11 bases between them. The CDR3 region has the DNA TGTGCCAGCAGCTTTGGTAGTCCCCCCGGGGAGCTGTTTTTT. Protein product: CASSFGSPPGELFF.

This clonotype has only a few counts. For the CDR3, the DNA is TGTGCCAGCAGTTTAGACGACAGGGGACACATTCAGTACTTC. It encodes CASSLDDRGHIQYF. This rearrangement joins TRBV12-3 or TRBV12-4 to TRBJ2-4; 8 bases are a match to TRBD1. This CDR3 has 14 amino acids. With 1 base clipped from V and 8 bases from J, the junction kept 4 bases outside the gene matches.